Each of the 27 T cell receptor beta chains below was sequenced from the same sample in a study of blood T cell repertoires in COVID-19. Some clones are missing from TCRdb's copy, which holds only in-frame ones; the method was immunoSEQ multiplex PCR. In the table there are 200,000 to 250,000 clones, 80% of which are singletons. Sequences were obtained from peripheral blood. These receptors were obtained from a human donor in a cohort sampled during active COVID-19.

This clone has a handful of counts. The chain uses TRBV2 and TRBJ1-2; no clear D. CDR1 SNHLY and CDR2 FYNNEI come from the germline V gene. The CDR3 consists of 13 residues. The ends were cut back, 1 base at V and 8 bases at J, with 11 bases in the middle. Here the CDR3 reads CASSEGSTWGYTF. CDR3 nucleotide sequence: TGTGCCAGCAGTGAAGGGTCCACTTGGGGCTACACCTTC.

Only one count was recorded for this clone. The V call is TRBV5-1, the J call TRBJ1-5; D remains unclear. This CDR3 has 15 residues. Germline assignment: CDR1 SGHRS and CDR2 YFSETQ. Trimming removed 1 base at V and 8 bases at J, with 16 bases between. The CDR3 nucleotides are TGCGCCAGCAGCTTGAACACGGGAGTGGGTGAGCCCCAGCATTTT. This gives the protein CASSLNTGVGEPQHF.

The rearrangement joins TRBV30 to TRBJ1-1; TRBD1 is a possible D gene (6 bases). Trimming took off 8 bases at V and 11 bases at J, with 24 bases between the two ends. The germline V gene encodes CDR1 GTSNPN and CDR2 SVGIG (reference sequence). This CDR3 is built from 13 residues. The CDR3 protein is CAVRGAGGLAAFF. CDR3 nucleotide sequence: TGTGCCGTGAGAGGGGCGGGGGGCCTGGCGGCTTTCTTT.

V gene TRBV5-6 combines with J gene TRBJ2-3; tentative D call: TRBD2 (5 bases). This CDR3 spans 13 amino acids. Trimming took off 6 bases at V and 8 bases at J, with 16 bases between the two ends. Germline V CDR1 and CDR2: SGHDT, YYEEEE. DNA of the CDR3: TGTGCCAGCAACCTTGGAGGATCGGGTACGCAGTATTTT. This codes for CASNLGGSGTQYF.

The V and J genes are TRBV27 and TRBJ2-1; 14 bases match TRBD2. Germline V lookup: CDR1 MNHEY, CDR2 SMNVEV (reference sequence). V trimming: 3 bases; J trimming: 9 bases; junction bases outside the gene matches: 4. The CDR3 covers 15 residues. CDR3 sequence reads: CASSFGTSGSSEQFF. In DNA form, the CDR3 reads TGTGCCAGCAGTTTTGGGACTAGCGGGAGTTCTGAGCAGTTCTTC.

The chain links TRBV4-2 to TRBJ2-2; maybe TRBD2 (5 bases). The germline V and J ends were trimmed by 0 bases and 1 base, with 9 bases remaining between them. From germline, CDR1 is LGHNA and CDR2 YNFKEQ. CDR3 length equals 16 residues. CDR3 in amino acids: CASSQDQAVNTGELFF. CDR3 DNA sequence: TGTGCCAGCAGCCAAGATCAAGCGGTGAACACCGGGGAGCTGTTTTTT.

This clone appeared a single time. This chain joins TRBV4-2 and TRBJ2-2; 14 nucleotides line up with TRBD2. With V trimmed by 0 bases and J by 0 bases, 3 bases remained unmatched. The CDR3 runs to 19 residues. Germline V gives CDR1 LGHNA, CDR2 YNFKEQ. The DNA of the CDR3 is TGTGCCAGCAGCCAAGAGGGACTAGCGGGGGCCGCGAACACCGGGGAGCTGTTTTTT. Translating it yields CASSQEGLAGAANTGELFF.

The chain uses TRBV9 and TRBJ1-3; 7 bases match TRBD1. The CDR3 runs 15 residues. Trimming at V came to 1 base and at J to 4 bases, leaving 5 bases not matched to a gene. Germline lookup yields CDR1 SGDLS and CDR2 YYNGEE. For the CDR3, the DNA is TGTGCCAGCAGCGTAACCGACAGGGTCGGAAACACCATATATTTT. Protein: CASSVTDRVGNTIYF.

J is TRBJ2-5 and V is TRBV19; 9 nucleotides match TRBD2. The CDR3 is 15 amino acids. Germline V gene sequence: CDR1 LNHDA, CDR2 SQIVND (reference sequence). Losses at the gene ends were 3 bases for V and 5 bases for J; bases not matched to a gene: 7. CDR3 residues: CASSISSGVGETQYF. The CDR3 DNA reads TGTGCCAGTAGTATTTCTAGCGGGGTAGGGGAGACCCAGTACTTC.

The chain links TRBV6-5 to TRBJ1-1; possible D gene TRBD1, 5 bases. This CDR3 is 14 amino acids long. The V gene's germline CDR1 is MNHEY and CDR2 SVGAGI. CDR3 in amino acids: CAAGRGSLWTEAFF. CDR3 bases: TGTGCAGCGGGGAGGGGATCTTTATGGACTGAAGCTTTCTTT.

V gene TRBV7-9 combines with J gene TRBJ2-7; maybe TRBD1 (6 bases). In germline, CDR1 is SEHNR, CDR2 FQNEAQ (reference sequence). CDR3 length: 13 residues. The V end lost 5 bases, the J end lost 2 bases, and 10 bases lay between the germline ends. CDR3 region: CASSPGQTYEQYF. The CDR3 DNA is TGTGCCAGCAGCCCCGGACAGACCTACGAGCAGTACTTC.

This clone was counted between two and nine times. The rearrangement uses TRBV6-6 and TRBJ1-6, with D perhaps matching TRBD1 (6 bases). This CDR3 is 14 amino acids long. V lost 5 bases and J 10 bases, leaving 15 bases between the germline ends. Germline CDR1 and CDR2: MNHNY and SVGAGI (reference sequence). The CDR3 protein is CASSLPGAQSPLHF. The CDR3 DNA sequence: TGTGCCAGCAGTCTTCCAGGGGCACAATCACCCCTCCACTTT.

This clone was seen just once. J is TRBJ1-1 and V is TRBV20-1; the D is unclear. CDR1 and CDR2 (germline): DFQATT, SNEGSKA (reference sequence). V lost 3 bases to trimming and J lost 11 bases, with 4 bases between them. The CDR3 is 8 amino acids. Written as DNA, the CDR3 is TGCAGTGCTAGCAGGGCTTTCTTT. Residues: CSASRAFF.

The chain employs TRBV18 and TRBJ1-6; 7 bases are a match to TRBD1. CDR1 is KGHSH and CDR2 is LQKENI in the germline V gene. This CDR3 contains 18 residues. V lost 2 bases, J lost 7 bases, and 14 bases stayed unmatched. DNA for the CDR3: TGTGCCAGCTCACCATTCGGAGGGGGCAGGGGGGAAAATTCACCCCTCCACTTT. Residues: CASSPFGGGRGENSPLHF.

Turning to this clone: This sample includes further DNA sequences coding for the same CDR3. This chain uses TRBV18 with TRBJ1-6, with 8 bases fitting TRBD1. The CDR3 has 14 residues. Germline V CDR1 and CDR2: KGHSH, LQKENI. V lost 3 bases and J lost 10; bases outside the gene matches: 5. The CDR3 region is CASSPLDRDSPLHF. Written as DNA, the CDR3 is TGTGCCAGCTCACCGCTGGACAGGGACTCACCCCTCCACTTT.

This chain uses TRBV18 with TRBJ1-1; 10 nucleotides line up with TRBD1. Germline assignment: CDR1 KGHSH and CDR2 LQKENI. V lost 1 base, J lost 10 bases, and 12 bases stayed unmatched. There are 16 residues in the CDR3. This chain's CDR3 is CASSPQGEDRGRGAFF. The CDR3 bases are TGTGCCAGCTCACCACAAGGGGAAGACAGGGGGCGAGGAGCTTTCTTT.

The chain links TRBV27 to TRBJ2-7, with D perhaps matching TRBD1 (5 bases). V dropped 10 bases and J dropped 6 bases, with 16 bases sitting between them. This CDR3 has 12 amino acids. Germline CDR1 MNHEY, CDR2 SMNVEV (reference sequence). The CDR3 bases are TGTGCCAATGGCCAGGGATCGGTCGAGCAGTACTTC. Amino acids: CANGQGSVEQYF.

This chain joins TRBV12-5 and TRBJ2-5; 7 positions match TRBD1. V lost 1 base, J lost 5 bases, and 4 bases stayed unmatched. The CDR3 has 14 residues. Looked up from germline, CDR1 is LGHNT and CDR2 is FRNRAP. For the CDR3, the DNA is TGTGCTAGTGGTTTGGACAGGGGTCAGGAGACCCAGTACTTC. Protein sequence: CASGLDRGQETQYF.

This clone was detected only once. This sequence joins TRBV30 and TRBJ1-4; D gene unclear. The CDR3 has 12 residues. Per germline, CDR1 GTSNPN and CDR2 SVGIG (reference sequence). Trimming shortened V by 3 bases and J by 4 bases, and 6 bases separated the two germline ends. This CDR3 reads CAWRAGNEKLFF. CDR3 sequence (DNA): TGTGCCTGGAGGGCGGGTAATGAAAAACTGTTTTTT.

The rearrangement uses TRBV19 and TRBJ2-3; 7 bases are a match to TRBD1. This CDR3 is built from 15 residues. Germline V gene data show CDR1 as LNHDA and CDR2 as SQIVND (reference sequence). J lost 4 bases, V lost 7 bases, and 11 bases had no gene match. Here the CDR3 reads CASNSPGQMADTQYF. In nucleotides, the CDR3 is TGTGCCAGTAATTCTCCGGGACAGATGGCAGATACGCAGTATTTT.

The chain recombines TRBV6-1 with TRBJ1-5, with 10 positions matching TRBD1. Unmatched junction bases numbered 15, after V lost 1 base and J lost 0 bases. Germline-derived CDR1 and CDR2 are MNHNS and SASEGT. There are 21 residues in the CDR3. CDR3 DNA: TGTGCCAGCAGTGAAGTCTGGTGGGGACAGGGGTCTTCGTATAGCAATCAGCCCCAGCATTTT. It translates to CASSEVWWGQGSSYSNQPQHF.

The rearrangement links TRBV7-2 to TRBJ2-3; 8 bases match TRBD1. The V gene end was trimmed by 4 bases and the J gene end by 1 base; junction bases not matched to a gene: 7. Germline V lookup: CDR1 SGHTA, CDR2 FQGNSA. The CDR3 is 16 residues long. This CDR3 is CASSWAGGAGTDTQYF. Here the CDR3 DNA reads TGTGCCAGCAGCTGGGCAGGGGGCGCGGGCACAGATACGCAGTATTTT.

CDR3 region: CASSSQGLAGARETQYF. The CDR3 DNA reads as TGTGCCAGCAGTTCCCAGGGACTAGCGGGAGCCCGGGAGACCCAGTACTTC. The chain is built from TRBV28 and TRBJ2-5, with 14 nucleotides matching TRBD2. The trim removed 4 bases at V and 5 bases at J, leaving 9 bases unmatched. From germline, CDR1 is MDHEN and CDR2 SYDVKM. This CDR3 contains 17 residues.

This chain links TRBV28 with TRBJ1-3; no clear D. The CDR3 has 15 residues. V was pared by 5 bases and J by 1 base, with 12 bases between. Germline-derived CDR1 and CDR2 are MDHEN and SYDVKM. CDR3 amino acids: CASSDPTTSGNTIYF. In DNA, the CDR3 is TGTGCCAGCAGTGACCCGACAACATCTGGAAACACCATATATTTT.

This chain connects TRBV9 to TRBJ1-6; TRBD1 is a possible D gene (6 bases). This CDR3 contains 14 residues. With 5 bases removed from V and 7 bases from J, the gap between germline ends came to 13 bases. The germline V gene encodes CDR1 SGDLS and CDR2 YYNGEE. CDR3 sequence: CASSPGQRNSPLHF. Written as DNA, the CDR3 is TGTGCCAGCAGTCCTGGACAGCGCAATTCACCCCTCCACTTT.

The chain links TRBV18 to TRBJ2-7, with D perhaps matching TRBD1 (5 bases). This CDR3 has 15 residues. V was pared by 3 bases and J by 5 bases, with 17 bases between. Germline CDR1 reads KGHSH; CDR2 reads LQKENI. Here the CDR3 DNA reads TGTGCCAGCTCACCCCGGCCGGCAGGGTCGGACGAGCAGTACTTC. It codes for CASSPRPAGSDEQYF.

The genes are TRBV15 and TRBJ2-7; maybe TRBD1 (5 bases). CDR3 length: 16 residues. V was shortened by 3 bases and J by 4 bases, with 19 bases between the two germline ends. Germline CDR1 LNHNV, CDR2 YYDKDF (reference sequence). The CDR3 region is CATSSAIRTSKYEQYF. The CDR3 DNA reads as TGTGCCACCAGCAGCGCCATAAGGACATCAAAATACGAGCAGTACTTC.